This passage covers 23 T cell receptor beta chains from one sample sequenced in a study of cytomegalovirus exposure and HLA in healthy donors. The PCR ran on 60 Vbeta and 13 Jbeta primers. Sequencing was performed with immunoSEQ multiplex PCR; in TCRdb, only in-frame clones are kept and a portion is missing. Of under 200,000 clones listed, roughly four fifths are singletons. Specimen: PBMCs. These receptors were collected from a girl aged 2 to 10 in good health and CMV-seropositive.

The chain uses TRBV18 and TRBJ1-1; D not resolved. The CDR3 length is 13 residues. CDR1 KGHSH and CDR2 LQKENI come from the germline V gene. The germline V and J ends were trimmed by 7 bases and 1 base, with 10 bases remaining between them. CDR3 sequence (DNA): TGTGCCAGCTTGAAACAGCCGAACACTGAAGCTTTCTTT. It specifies CASLKQPNTEAFF.

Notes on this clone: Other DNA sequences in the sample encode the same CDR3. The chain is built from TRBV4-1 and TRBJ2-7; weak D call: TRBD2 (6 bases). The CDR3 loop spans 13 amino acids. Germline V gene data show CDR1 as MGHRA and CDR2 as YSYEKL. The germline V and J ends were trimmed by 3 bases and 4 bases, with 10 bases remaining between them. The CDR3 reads CASSQGGPYEQYF. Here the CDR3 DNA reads TGCGCCAGCAGCCAGGGAGGACCATACGAGCAGTACTTC.

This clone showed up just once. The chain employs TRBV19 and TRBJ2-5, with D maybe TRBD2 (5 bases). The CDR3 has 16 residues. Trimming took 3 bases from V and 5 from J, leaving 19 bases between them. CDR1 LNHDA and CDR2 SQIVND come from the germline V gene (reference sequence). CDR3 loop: CASSIEGSPQSETQYF. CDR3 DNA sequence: TGTGCCAGTAGTATTGAGGGTTCCCCTCAGTCGGAGACCCAGTACTTC. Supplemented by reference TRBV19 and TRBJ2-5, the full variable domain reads DGGITQSPKYLFRKEGQNVTLSCEQNLNHDAMYWYRQDPGQGLRLIYYSQIVNDFQKGDIAEGYSVSREKKESFPLTVTSAQKNPTAFYLCASSIEGSPQSETQYFGPGTRLLVL.

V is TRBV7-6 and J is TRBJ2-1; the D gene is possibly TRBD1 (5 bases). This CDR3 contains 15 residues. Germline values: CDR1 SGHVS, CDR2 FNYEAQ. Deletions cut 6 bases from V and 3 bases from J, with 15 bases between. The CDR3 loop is CASSLRTDSYNEQFF. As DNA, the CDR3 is TGTGCCAGCAGTTTACGAACCGACAGCTACAATGAGCAGTTCTTC.

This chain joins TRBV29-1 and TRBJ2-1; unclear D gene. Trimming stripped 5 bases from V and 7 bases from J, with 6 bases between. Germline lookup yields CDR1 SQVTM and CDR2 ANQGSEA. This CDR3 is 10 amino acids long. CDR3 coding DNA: TGCAGCGTTACGAGGAATGAGCAGTTCTTC. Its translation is CSVTRNEQFF.

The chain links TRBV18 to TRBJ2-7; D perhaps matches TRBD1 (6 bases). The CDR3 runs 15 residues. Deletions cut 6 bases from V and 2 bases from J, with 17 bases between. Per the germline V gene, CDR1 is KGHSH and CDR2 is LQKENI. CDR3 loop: CASSQGSSRAYEQYF. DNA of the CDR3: TGTGCCAGCTCCCAGGGGAGTAGCAGGGCCTACGAGCAGTACTTC.

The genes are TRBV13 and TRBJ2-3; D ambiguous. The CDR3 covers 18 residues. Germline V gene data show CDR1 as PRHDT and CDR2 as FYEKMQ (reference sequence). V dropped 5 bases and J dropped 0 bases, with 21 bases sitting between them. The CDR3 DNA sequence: TGTGCCAGCAGCGGTACAGTGAAGTTGACCAGTAGCACAGATACGCAGTATTTT. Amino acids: CASSGTVKLTSSTDTQYF.

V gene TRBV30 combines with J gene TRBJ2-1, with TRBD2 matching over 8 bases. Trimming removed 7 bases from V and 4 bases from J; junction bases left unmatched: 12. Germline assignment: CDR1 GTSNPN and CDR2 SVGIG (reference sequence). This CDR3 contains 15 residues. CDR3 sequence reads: CASSLGSGMYNEQFF. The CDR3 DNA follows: TGTGCCTCCTCCTTGGGTAGCGGGATGTACAATGAGCAGTTCTTC.

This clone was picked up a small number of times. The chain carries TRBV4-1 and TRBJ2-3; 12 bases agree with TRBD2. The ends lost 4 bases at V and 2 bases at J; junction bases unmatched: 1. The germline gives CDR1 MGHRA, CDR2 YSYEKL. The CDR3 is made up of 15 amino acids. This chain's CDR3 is CASSRLAGVTDTQYF. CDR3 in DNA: TGCGCCAGCAGCCGACTAGCGGGAGTCACAGATACGCAGTATTTT.

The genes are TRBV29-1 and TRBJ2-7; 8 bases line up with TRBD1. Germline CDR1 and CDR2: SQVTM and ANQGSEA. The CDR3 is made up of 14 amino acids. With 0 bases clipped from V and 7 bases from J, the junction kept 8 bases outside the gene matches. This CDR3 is CSVEDGTGYLEQYF. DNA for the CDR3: TGCAGCGTTGAAGACGGGACAGGCTATTTGGAGCAGTACTTC.

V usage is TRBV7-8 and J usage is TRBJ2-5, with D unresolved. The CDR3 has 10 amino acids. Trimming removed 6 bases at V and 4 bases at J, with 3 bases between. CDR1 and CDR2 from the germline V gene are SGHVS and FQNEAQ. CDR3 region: CASSLETQYF. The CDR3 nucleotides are TGTGCCAGCAGTCTAGAGACCCAGTACTTC.

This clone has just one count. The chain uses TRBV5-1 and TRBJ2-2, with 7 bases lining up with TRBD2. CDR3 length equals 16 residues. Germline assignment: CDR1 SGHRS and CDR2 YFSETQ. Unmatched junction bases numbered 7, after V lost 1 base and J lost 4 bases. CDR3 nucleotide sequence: TGCGCCAGCAGCTTGAGGCGGGAGCGGGCCACCGGGGAGCTGTTTTTT. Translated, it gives CASSLRRERATGELFF.

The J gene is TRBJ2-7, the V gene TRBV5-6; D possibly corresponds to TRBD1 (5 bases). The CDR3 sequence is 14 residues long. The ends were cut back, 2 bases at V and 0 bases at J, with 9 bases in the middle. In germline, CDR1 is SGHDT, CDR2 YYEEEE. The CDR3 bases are TGTGCCAGCAGCTTATCAGGGAACTCCTACGAGCAGTACTTC. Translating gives CASSLSGNSYEQYF.

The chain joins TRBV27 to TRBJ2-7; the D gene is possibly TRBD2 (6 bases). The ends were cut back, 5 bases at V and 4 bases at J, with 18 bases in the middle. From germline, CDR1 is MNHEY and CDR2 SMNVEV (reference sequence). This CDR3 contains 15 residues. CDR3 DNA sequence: TGTGCCAGCAGTCCGCAAGGGTTGCGGGGTTACGAGCAGTACTTC. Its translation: CASSPQGLRGYEQYF.

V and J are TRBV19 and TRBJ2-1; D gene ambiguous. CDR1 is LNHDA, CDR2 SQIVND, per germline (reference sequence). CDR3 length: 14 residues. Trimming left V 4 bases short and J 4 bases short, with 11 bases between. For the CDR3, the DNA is TGTGCCAGTAGTAGCTCTCAAGCATACAATGAGCAGTTCTTC. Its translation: CASSSSQAYNEQFF.

The CDR3 DNA reads TGTGCCAGCAGTGTGACAGGGGACGGACGCTCACCCCTCCACTTT. Protein sequence: CASSVTGDGRSPLHF. This chain uses TRBV2 with TRBJ1-6; TRBD1 agrees at 8 bases. This CDR3 region has 15 residues. V shed 4 bases and J 10 bases; nucleotides not matched to a gene: 9. CDR1 SNHLY and CDR2 FYNNEI come from the germline V gene.

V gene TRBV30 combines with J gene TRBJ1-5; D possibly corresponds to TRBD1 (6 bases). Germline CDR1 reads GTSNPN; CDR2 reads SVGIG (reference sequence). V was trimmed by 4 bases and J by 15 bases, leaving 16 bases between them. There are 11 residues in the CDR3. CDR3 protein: CAWNEGGVLHF. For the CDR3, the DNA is TGTGCCTGGAATGAGGGGGGGGTTTTGCATTTT.

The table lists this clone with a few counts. DNA for the CDR3: TGCGCCAGCAGTGATAAGCGGGGGAGCTCCTACAATGATGAGCAGTTCTTC. Protein product: CASSDKRGSSYNDEQFF. The chain couples TRBV10-2 to TRBJ2-1; 8 bases are shared with TRBD2. Trimming removed 3 bases from V and 8 bases from J; junction bases left unmatched: 15. The CDR3 runs 17 residues. CDR1 is WSHSY and CDR2 is SAAADI in the germline V gene.

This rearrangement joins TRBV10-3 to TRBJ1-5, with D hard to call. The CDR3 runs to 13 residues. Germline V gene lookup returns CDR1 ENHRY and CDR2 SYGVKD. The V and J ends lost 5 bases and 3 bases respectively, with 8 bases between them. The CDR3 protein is CAISTEYNQPQHF. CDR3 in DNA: TGTGCCATCAGTACAGAGTACAATCAGCCCCAGCATTTT.

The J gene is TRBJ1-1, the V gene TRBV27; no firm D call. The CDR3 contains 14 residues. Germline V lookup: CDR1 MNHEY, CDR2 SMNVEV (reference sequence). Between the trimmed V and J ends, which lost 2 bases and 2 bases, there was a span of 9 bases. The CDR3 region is CASSLGWANTEAFF. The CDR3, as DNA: TGTGCCAGCAGTTTAGGGTGGGCTAACACTGAAGCTTTCTTT.

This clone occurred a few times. As DNA, the CDR3 is TGTGCCAGCAGCTTAGGGTGGTCTGGGGAGGAGGCGGAAGCTTTCTTT. This encodes CASSLGWSGEEAEAFF. This sequence joins TRBV7-9 and TRBJ1-1; the D is unclear. The germline gives CDR1 SEHNR, CDR2 FQNEAQ (reference sequence). The CDR3 has 16 residues. The V gene lost 1 base and the J gene lost 8 bases, with 20 bases spanning the gap. The variable domain in full, with the rest retrieved from reference TRBV7-9 and TRBJ1-1, is DTGVSQNPRHKITKRGQNVTFRCDPISEHNRLYWYRQTLGQGPEFLTYFQNEAQLEKSRLLSDRFSAERPKGSFSTLEIQRTEQGDSAMYLCASSLGWSGEEAEAFFGQGTRLTVV.

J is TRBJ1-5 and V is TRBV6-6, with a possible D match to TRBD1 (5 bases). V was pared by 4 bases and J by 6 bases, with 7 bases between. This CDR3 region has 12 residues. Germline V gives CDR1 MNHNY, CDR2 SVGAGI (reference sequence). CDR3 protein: CASSFRVQPQHF. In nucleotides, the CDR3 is TGTGCCAGCAGTTTCAGGGTTCAGCCCCAGCATTTT.

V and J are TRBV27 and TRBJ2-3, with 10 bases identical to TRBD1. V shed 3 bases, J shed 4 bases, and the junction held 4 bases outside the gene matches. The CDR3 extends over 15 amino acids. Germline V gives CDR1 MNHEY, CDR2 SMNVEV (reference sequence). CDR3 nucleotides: TGTGCCAGCAGTTTGACAGGGGGCATGGCAGATACGCAGTATTTT. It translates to CASSLTGGMADTQYF.